The 2 T cell receptor beta chains given below trace back to one sample, sequenced in a study of PD-1 blockade in classical Hodgkin lymphoma. Time point in this sample: cycle 4 day 1 (C4D1), after less than 7 weeks of nivolumab. Every patient was affected by relapse after autologous stem cell transplantation, while exposure to brentuximab vedotin was not uniform. Profiling relied on immunoSEQ multiplex PCR, and the TCRdb table lists in-frame clones only, not all of them. The sample yields about 85,000 clones, less than 95% seen once. The material was peripheral blood mononuclear cells (PBMCs), obtained before the fourth cycle of nivolumab. The receptors shown here come from a human donor with classical Hodgkin lymphoma.

The chain uses TRBV28 and TRBJ1-2; a weak D match, TRBD1 (5 bases). V was cut by 3 bases and J by 0 bases, with 23 bases left in between. The CDR3 runs to 19 residues. The germline V gene has CDR1 MDHEN and CDR2 SYDVKM. The CDR3 DNA sequence: TGTGCCAGCAGTTTCGGCTCTGCCACCTGGGGCCGATCTAACTATGGCTACACCTTC. Amino acid sequence: CASSFGSATWGRSNYGYTF.

The rearrangement links TRBV9 to TRBJ2-3, with 8 bases lining up with TRBD2. The CDR3 sequence is 16 residues long. V was clipped by 0 bases and J by 1 base; unmatched bases: 4. Germline CDR1 reads SGDLS; CDR2 reads YYNGEE. In DNA, the CDR3 is TGTGCCAGCAGCGTAGTCGTTAGCGGGGGCACAGATACGCAGTATTTT. Amino acids: CASSVVVSGGTDTQYF.